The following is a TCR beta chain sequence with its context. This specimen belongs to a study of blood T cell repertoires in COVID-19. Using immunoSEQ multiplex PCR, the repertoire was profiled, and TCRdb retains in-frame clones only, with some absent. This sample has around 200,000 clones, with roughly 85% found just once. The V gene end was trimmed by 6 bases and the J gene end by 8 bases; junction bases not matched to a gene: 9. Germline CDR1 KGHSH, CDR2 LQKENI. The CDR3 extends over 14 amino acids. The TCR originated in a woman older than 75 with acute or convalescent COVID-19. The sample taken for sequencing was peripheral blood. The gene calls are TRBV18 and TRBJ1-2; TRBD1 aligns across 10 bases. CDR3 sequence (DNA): TGTGCCAGCTCGGGGACAGGGGTCCTCCCCGGCTACACCTTC. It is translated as CASSGTGVLPGYTF.